This T cell receptor beta chain was sequenced during a study of blood T cell repertoires in COVID-19. For the study at large: The study drew acute and convalescent COVID-19 samples from the United States, Italy and Spain. Sample material is recorded as cDNA or gDNA derived from T cells, B-cell-depleted T cells, or PBMCs.

Germline assignment: CDR1 SGHNT and CDR2 YENEEA. V was clipped by 4 bases and J by 9 bases, with 19 bases between them. CDR3 length: 15 residues. This clone appeared a single time. The protocol was immunoSEQ multiplex PCR, while the TCRdb copy is restricted to in-frame clones and leaves out a portion. The sample shows under 250,000 clones, approximately 87% of them seen only once. Sequencing input: peripheral blood. This chain links TRBV11-3 with TRBJ2-1; tentatively, D is TRBD1 (5 bases). The receptor was isolated from a woman in her 70s with active or convalescent COVID-19. DNA of the CDR3: TGTGCCAGCAGCTCTTACGTGGGGCCCGGGCGTGAGCAGTTCTTC. Translated: CASSSYVGPGREQFF. Using reference TRBV11-3 and TRBJ2-1 for the parts outside the CDR3, the full variable domain is EAGVVQSPRYKIIEKKQPVAFWCNPISGHNTLYWYLQNLGQGPELLIRYENEEAVDDSQLPKDRFSAERLKGVDSTLKIQPAELGDSAVYLCASSSYVGPGREQFFGPGTRLTVL.